The 26 T cell receptor beta chains reported below all come from one sample, sequenced in a study of metastatic and nonmetastatic thyroid tumors. Thyroid surgery was performed in patients who had received no treatment beforehand. TCRdb re-analyzed the PCR reads using MiXCR. The sample carries about 15,000 clones, more than 20% recorded once. The sample was tumor tissue. Source of these receptors: a female donor with papillary thyroid cancer or a benign thyroid nodule (not recorded which). Some clones in this sample may be carry-over from other donors' samples.

The chain recombines TRBV28 with TRBJ2-7; 7 nucleotides line up with TRBD2. The CDR3 spans 17 residues. V lost 3 bases to trimming and J lost 2 bases; unmatched junction nucleotides: 13. Germline CDR1 MDHEN, CDR2 SYDVKM. For the CDR3, the DNA is TGTGCCAGCAGTTTTGGGGCTTGGTCTAGCGGTCCCTACGAGCAGTACTTC. Translation gives CASSFGAWSSGPYEQYF.

This clone is medium-sized by share. This sequence joins TRBV3-1 and TRBJ2-7; no definite D call. V was trimmed by 0 bases and J by 6 bases, leaving 6 bases between them. The CDR3 runs to 12 residues. The germline V gene encodes CDR1 LGHDT and CDR2 YNNKEL (reference sequence). CDR3 amino acids: CASSQDRIEQYF. The CDR3 DNA sequence: TGTGCCAGCAGCCAAGACAGGATCGAGCAGTACTTC.

The rearrangement links TRBV20-1 to TRBJ2-1; the D gene is possibly TRBD2 (6 bases). The germline V gene has CDR1 DFQATT and CDR2 SNEGSKA (reference sequence). The CDR3 runs 14 residues. Trimming pared 4 bases from V and 8 bases from J, leaving 18 bases between. The CDR3: CSATPGALGDEQFF. CDR3 nucleotide sequence: TGCAGTGCTACCCCGGGAGCGCTGGGCGATGAGCAGTTCTTC.

This clone came up once. The V gene is TRBV5-4, the J gene TRBJ2-1; TRBD2 matches 11 bases. Germline CDR1 is SGHNT and CDR2 is YYREEE (reference sequence). The CDR3 loop spans 20 amino acids. Trimming removed 0 bases from V and 0 bases from J; junction bases left unmatched: 11. The CDR3 DNA follows: TGTGCCAGCAGCTTGGGGCTAGCGGGAGGACAGGGAAGCTCCTACAATGAGCAGTTCTTC. Its translation: CASSLGLAGGQGSSYNEQFF.

This clone was seen only a few times. The V gene is TRBV6-1, the J gene TRBJ2-7; D is unresolved. Germline-derived CDR1 and CDR2 are MNHNS and SASEGT. The germline V and J ends were trimmed by 5 bases and 4 bases, with 15 bases remaining between them. The CDR3 has 14 residues. The CDR3 protein is CASSSYDGFYEQYF. In DNA form, the CDR3 reads TGTGCCAGCAGTTCTTACGACGGATTTTACGAGCAGTACTTC.

This clone has just a few counts. The chain carries TRBV6-1 and TRBJ2-7, with 8 bases aligning to TRBD1. The CDR3 has 16 residues. The V gene's germline CDR1 is MNHNS and CDR2 SASEGT. The V segment lost 0 bases and the J segment 4 bases; nucleotides outside the gene matches: 8. CDR3 region: CASSEALGTGQYEQYF. CDR3 nucleotide sequence: TGTGCCAGCAGTGAAGCGCTAGGGACAGGCCAGTACGAGCAGTACTTC.

This clone was counted ten times or more. The conserved phenylalanine or tryptophan normally closing the CDR3 is absent here, so this likely arose from a read error. No DNA is shown, since the ends of the CDR3 on it are uncertain; the CDR3 is the one TCRdb lists. The genes are TRBV20-1 and TRBJ2-5. The CDR3 is 8 residues long, counting both termini. The germline V gene has CDR1 DFQATT and CDR2 SNEGSKA (reference sequence). The CDR3 reads CSARDRDL.

This clone showed up just once. The rearrangement joins TRBV20-1 to TRBJ2-3; D remains ambiguous. Trimming shortened V by 3 bases and J by 0 bases, and 13 bases separated the two germline ends. Germline V gene sequence: CDR1 DFQATT, CDR2 SNEGSKA (reference sequence). The CDR3 consists of 15 residues. The CDR3 protein is CSASIDAPSTDTQYF. The CDR3 DNA reads TGCAGTGCTAGTATCGACGCTCCTAGCACAGATACGCAGTATTTT.

This clone was counted a few times. Sequence at one end of the junction differs from germline and may be a read error. The sample carries other DNA sequences with the same CDR3. The V and J genes are TRBV19 and TRBJ1-5; D unclear. The CDR3 loop spans 14 amino acids. CDR1 and CDR2 from the germline V gene are LNHDA and SQIVND (reference sequence). The CDR3: CASSMGSWDQPQHF. The CDR3, as DNA: TGTGCCAGTAGTATGGGCTCTTGGGATCAGCCCCAGCACTTT.

This clone has a count of ten or more. A much larger clone is a single base away; this may be a read error. J is TRBJ2-3 and V is TRBV6-6; possible D gene TRBD2, 5 bases. This CDR3 is built from 14 residues. Per germline, CDR1 MNHNY and CDR2 SVGAGI (reference sequence). For the CDR3, the DNA is TGTGCCGGCAGTTACACTAGTGAAGGGCATACGCAGTATTTT. Amino acids: CAGSYTSEGHTQYF.

On this clone itself: This could be a read error, since a much larger clone is one nucleotide away. As DNA, the CDR3 is TGTGCCAGCACTCATAGCGGGAGTACTCCTAACTCTGGGTCCAACGTCCTGACTTTC. It yields the protein CASTHSGSTPNSGSNVLTF. The genes are TRBV27 and TRBJ2-6, with 9 bases fitting TRBD2. Germline assignment: CDR1 MNHEY and CDR2 SMNVEV (reference sequence). The CDR3 consists of 19 residues.

This clone occurred many times. CDR3 DNA sequence: TGTGCCCACAATACCCCTGGGGGGCCGAACACCGGGGAGCTGTTTTTT. The encoded protein is CAHNTPGGPNTGELFF. The chain links TRBV19 to TRBJ2-2; D tentatively reads TRBD1 or TRBD2 (6 bases each). CDR1 is LNHDA, CDR2 SQIVND, per germline (reference sequence). The V gene lost 11 bases and the J gene lost 0 bases, with 19 bases spanning the gap. This CDR3 has 16 amino acids.

This clone has only a few counts. This sequence joins TRBV28 and TRBJ2-7; possible D gene TRBD1, 5 bases. The germline CDR1 and CDR2 sequences are MDHEN and SYDVKM. The CDR3 consists of 12 residues. The germline V and J ends were trimmed by 7 bases and 6 bases, with 13 bases remaining between them. CDR3 nucleotides: TGTGCCAGCAATGGACACCCCCGCGAGCAGTACTTC. Translation: CASNGHPREQYF.

This clone was counted only a few times. Here the CDR3 DNA reads TGTGCCAGCAGTTTGGGGGATACGCAGTATTTT. Protein sequence: CASSLGDTQYF. The gene calls are TRBV27 and TRBJ2-3; no reliable D call. V lost 3 bases and J 6 bases, leaving 4 bases between the germline ends. The CDR3 spans 11 residues. The germline V gene has CDR1 MNHEY and CDR2 SMNVEV (reference sequence).

This clone was seen ten or more times. V gene TRBV9 combines with J gene TRBJ1-1; D unclear. V was pared by 4 bases and J by 0 bases, with 7 bases between. Per germline, CDR1 SGDLS and CDR2 YYNGEE. The CDR3 is 13 residues long. The CDR3 protein is CASSHLMNTEAFF. As DNA, the CDR3 is TGTGCCAGCAGCCACCTTATGAACACTGAAGCTTTCTTT.

The chain is built from TRBV7-2 and TRBJ1-2, with no clear D. V lost 1 base to trimming and J lost 4 bases, with 16 bases between them. There are 16 residues in the CDR3. Germline V gene sequence: CDR1 SGHTA, CDR2 FQGNSA. The CDR3, as DNA: TGTGCCAGCAGCTTAGGCAAGGGTAGGGCCTTCTATGGCTACACCTTC. Its translation: CASSLGKGRAFYGYTF.

This clone was seen many times. The CDR3 DNA is TGCGCCAGCAGCTCTCGGACTAGCGGGAGTGGGGAGACCCAGTACTTC. Protein sequence: CASSSRTSGSGETQYF. The rearrangement joins TRBV5-1 to TRBJ2-5; 13 bases agree with TRBD2. The CDR3 is 16 amino acids. The J segment lost 5 bases and the V segment lost 3 bases, leaving 7 bases of the junction unmatched. CDR1 and CDR2 (germline): SGHRS, YFSETQ.

V and J are TRBV20-1 and TRBJ2-7; 9 bases are a match to TRBD2. With V trimmed by 5 bases and J by 3 bases, 14 bases remained unmatched. Germline-derived CDR1 and CDR2 are DFQATT and SNEGSKA (reference sequence). The CDR3 loop spans 16 amino acids. CDR3: CSAYDLSGRLYYEQYF. DNA of the CDR3: TGCAGTGCTTACGACCTAAGCGGGAGGCTCTACTACGAGCAGTACTTC.

This clone came up many times. The chain has TRBV11-2 and TRBJ1-1; 10 bases are shared with TRBD1. V shed 1 base, J shed 10 bases, and the junction held 6 bases outside the gene matches. Germline V gene lookup returns CDR1 SGHAT and CDR2 FQNNGV. This CDR3 is built from 14 residues. CDR3 bases: TGTGCCAGCAGCTTAGTAGGACAGGGGGTTCCAGCTTTCTTT. It is translated as CASSLVGQGVPAFF.

The chain carries TRBV5-6 and TRBJ1-2, with D uncertain. The CDR3 runs 11 residues. V lost 3 bases to trimming and J lost 4 bases, with 4 bases between them. Germline CDR1 reads SGHDT; CDR2 reads YYEEEE. The chain's CDR3 is CASSYLYGYTF. CDR3 nucleotide sequence: TGTGCCAGCAGCTACCTCTATGGCTACACCTTC.

This clone was observed a handful of times. V is TRBV2 and J is TRBJ2-1; weak D call: TRBD1 (6 bases). V was shortened by 2 bases and J by 3 bases, with 11 bases between the two germline ends. This CDR3 spans 15 amino acids. The germline CDR1 and CDR2 sequences are SNHLY and FYNNEI. The CDR3 sequence: CASSEYQGFYNEQFF. The CDR3 region has the DNA TGTGCCAGCAGTGAATACCAGGGGTTCTACAATGAGCAGTTCTTC.

As for this clone: One end of the junction fails to match germline, which may point to a read error. Distinct nucleotide sequences in the sample also encode this CDR3. This sequence joins TRBV19 and TRBJ1-1; D might be TRBD1 (5 bases). The CDR3 spans 16 residues. Germline V lookup: CDR1 LNHDA, CDR2 SQIVND (reference sequence). The CDR3 nucleotides are TGTGCCAGTAGTAAGGGGCCAGGTACCGGTAACACTGAAGCTTTCTTC. Protein product: CASSKGPGTGNTEAFF.

As concerns this clone: The junction departs from germline at one end; a sequencing error may be responsible. CDR3 protein: CASSENALWDYTF. The CDR3 bases are TGTGCCAGTAGTGAAAACGCGCTTTGGGACTACACCTTC. The chain is built from TRBV6-1 and TRBJ1-2; D gene unclear. This CDR3 region has 13 residues. CDR1 and CDR2 (germline): MNHNS, SASEGT.

This clone was seen repeatedly, ten times or more. The chain links TRBV11-2 to TRBJ2-5; D possibly matches TRBD1 or TRBD2 (5 bases each). The germline V gene has CDR1 SGHAT and CDR2 FQNNGV. This CDR3 region has 13 residues. Trimming removed 1 base at V and 7 bases at J, with 10 bases between. The CDR3 coding sequence is TGTGCCAGCAGCTTAGCCCTGAGGGGGACCCAGTACTTC. Residues: CASSLALRGTQYF.

On this clone: Likely a read error: the CDR3 ends without its conserved phenylalanine or tryptophan. Different DNA sequences within this sample yield the same CDR3. The V gene is TRBV20-1, the J gene TRBJ2-7; perhaps TRBD2 as D (5 bases). CDR1 is DFQATT and CDR2 is SNEGSKA in the germline V gene (reference sequence). Trimming cost V 3 bases and J 5 bases, with 14 bases left between them. The CDR3 runs to 13 residues. The CDR3 loop is CSASDLAGHEQYL. DNA of the CDR3: TGCAGTGCTAGTGACCTAGCTGGCCACGAGCAGTACCTT.

CDR3 DNA sequence: TGTGCCAGCAGTTTAGACGCAAACTCTGGAAACACCATATATTTT. Translation gives CASSLDANSGNTIYF. This rearrangement joins TRBV27 to TRBJ1-3, with D unresolved. V was pared by 2 bases and J by 0 bases, with 8 bases between. The CDR3 has 15 amino acids. Germline V gene sequence: CDR1 MNHEY, CDR2 SMNVEV (reference sequence).